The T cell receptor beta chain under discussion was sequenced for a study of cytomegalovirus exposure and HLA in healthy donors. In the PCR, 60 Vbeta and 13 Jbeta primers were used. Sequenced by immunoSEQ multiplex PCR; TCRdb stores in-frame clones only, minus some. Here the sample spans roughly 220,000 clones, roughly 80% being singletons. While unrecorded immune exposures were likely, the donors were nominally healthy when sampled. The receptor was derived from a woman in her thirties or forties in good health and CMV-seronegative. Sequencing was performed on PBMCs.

CDR3 in DNA: TGTGCCTGGACTAAGCTAAGGACTAGCGCAACGAACACCGGGGAGCTGTTTTTT. This codes for CAWTKLRTSATNTGELFF. The chain combines TRBV30 with TRBJ2-2, with TRBD2 identical over 9 bases. In germline, CDR1 is GTSNPN, CDR2 SVGIG (reference sequence). This CDR3 contains 18 residues. V was pared by 4 bases and J by 0 bases, with 12 bases of the junction left unmatched. Full variable domain (rest looked up from reference TRBV30 and TRBJ2-2): SQTIHQWPATLVQPVGSPLSLECTVEGTSNPNLYWYRQAAGRGLQLLFYSVGIGQISSEVPQNLSASRPQDRQFILSSKKLLLSDSGFYLCAWTKLRTSATNTGELFFGEGSRLTVL.